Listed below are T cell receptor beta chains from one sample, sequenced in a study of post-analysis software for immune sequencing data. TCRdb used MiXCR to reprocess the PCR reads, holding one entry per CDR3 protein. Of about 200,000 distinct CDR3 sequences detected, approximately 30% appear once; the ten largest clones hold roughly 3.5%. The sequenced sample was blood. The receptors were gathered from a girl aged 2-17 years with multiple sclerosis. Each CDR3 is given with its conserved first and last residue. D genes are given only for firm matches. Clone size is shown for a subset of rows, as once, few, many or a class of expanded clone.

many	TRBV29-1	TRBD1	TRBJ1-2	CSVGGQGYGYTF	TGCAGCGTGGGGGGACAGGGCTATGGCTACACCTTC
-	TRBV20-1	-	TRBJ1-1	CSALGSGMNTEAFF	TGCAGTGCCCTTGGGTCAGGGATGAACACTGAAGCTTTCTTT
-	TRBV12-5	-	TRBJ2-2	CASGIGGPNTGELFF	TGTGCTAGTGGAATCGGGGGCCCGAACACCGGGGAGCTGTTTTTT
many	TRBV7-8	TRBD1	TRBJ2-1	CASSRRDRAYNEQFF	TGTGCCAGCAGCCGCCGGGACAGGGCTTACAATGAGCAGTTCTTC
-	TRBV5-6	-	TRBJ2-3	CASSLVVQTTDTQYF	TGTGCCAGCAGCTTGGTCGTCCAGACCACAGATACGCAGTATTTT
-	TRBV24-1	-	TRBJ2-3	CATSDPNNRGGTDTQYF	TGTGCCACCAGTGACCCGAACAACAGGGGGGGGACAGATACGCAGTATTTT
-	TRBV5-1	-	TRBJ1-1	CASSGGAGVMSTEAFF	TGCGCCAGCAGCGGTGGGGCTGGGGTGATGAGCACTGAAGCTTTCTTT
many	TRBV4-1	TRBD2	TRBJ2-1	CASSQEKAGGYDEQFF	TGCGCCAGCAGCCAAGAAAAGGCGGGGGGGTATGATGAGCAGTTCTTC
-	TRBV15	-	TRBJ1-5	CATSRDLCNQPQHF	TGTGCCACCAGCAGAGATTTGTGCAATCAGCCCCAGCATTTT
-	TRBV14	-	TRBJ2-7	CASSQGGGYPYEQYF	TGTGCCAGCAGCCAAGGCGGGGGCTACCCCTACGAGCAGTACTTC
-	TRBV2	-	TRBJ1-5	CASSELRGGGSNQPQHF	TGTGCCAGCAGTGAATTACGTGGGGGAGGGTCCAATCAGCCCCAGCATTTT
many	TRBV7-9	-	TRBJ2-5	CASSPRGGAETQYF	TGTGCCAGCAGCCCCCGAGGAGGGGCCGAGACCCAGTACTTC
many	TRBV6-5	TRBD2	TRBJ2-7	CASSPEVAGAYEQYF	TGTGCCAGCAGCCCCGAAGTAGCGGGGGCCTACGAGCAGTACTTC
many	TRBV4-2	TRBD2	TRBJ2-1	CASSLASGTYNEQFF	TGTGCCAGCAGCCTCGCTAGCGGAACCTACAATGAGCAGTTCTTC
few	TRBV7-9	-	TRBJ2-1	CAGSPPAGSSYNEQFF	TGTGCCGGCAGCCCCCCGGCGGGGAGCTCCTACAATGAGCAGTTCTTC
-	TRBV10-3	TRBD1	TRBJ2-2	CALDRGQGRGELFF	TGTGCCCTCGACAGGGGGCAGGGACGCGGGGAGCTGTTTTTT
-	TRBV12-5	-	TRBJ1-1	CASAEETVNTEAFF	TGTGCTAGTGCCGAGGAGACAGTTAACACTGAAGCTTTCTTT
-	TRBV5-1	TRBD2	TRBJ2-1	CASSSGLAVNEQFF	TGCGCCAGCAGCTCGGGACTAGCGGTAAATGAGCAGTTCTTC
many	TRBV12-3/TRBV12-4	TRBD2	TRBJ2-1	CASSPRVERGGKQFF	TGTGCCAGCAGTCCCCGGGTTGAGCGGGGGGGTAAACAGTTCTTC
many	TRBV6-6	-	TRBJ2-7	CASSDSSGYEQYF	TGTGCCAGCAGTGACTCCAGTGGCTACGAGCAGTACTTC
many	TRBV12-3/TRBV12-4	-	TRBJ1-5	CASSFGNQPQHF	TGTGCCAGCAGTTTCGGCAATCAGCCCCAGCATTTT
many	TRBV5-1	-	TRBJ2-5	CASSFLSWGAAGETQYF	TGCGCCAGCAGCTTCCTTTCGTGGGGGGCCGCGGGGGAGACCCAGTACTTC
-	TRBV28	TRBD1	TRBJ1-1	CASRPRQGFDTEAFF	TGTGCCAGCAGGCCCCGACAGGGGTTCGACACTGAAGCTTTCTTT
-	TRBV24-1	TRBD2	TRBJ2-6	CATRSGGVGSGANVLTF	TGTGCCACTAGAAGCGGGGGAGTAGGTTCAGGGGCCAACGTCCTGACTTTC
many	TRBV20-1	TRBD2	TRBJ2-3	CSTRLAGGKSTDTQYF	TGCAGCACGCGACTAGCGGGAGGGAAATCCACAGATACGCAGTATTTT
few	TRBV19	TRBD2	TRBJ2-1	CASSTSSPGGSYNEQFF	TGTGCCAGTAGTACCAGTAGCCCGGGAGGTTCATACAATGAGCAGTTCTTC
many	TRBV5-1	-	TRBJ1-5	CASSLSIDQPQHF	TGCGCCAGCAGCTTGTCGATAGATCAGCCCCAGCATTTT
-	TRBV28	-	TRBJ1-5	CASSLGLERGFEHF	TGTGCCAGCAGTTTAGGTCTCGAACGGGGGTTTGAGCATTTT
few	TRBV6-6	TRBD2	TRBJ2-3	CARPGTSGSTDTQYF	TGTGCCAGGCCCGGGACTAGCGGTAGCACAGATACGCAGTATTTT
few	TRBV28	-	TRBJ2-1	CASTPTGAYNEQFF	TGTGCCAGCACCCCGACGGGGGCGTACAATGAGCAGTTCTTC
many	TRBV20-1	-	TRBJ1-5	CSARDGDQPQHF	TGCAGTGCTAGAGATGGGGATCAGCCCCAGCATTTT
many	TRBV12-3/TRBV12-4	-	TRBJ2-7	CASSGQFYEQYF	TGTGCCAGCAGTGGACAGTTCTACGAGCAGTACTTC
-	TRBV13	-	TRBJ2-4	CASSRGKLAKNIQYF	TGTGCCAGCAGCCGAGGGAAACTAGCCAAAAACATTCAGTACTTC
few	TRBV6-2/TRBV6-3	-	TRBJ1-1	CASNTPRGTEAFF	TGTGCCAGCAATACCCCTCGGGGAACTGAAGCTTTCTTT
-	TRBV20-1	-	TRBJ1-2	CSAPSSPNYGYTF	TGCAGTGCCCCTTCATCCCCCAACTATGGCTACACCTTC
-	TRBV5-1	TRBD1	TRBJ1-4	CASSRTGAEEKLFF	TGCGCCAGCAGCCGGACAGGGGCCGAGGAAAAACTGTTTTTT
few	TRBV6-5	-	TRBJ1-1	CASSTTGTNTEAFF	TGTGCCAGCAGCACTACCGGGACGAACACTGAAGCTTTCTTT
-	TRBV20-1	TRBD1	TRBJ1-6	CSARTGNSPLHF	TGCAGTGCTCGGACAGGAAATTCACCCCTCCACTTT
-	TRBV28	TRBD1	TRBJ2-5	CATTKQDRAGGTQYF	TGTGCCACCACTAAACAAGACAGGGCTGGGGGGACCCAGTACTTC
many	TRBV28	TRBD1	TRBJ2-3	CASRTGTSTDTQYF	TGTGCCAGCCGGACAGGGACTAGCACAGATACGCAGTATTTT
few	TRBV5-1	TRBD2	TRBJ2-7	CASSLGLAGTQPEQYF	TGCGCCAGCAGCTTGGGGTTAGCGGGGACTCAGCCCGAGCAGTACTTC
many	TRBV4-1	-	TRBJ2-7	CASSQVASSYEQYF	TGCGCCAGCAGCCAAGTGGCCAGTTCCTACGAGCAGTACTTC
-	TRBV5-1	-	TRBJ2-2	CASSSRGRELFF	TGCGCCAGCAGTTCCCGGGGACGGGAGCTGTTTTTT
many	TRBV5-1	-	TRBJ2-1	CASSPVLGGSYNEQFF	TGCGCCAGCAGCCCCGTCCTGGGGGGCTCCTACAATGAGCAGTTCTTC
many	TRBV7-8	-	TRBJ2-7	CASSFYSSYEQYF	TGTGCCAGCAGCTTCTACAGCTCCTACGAGCAGTACTTC